Following are 22 T cell receptor beta chains from one sample sequenced in a study of tumor-infiltrating lymphocytes in primary liver carcinoma. The study co-extracted DNA and RNA from roughly 20-30 mg of unsorted bulk tissue. A primer in the constant region served to generate TCR beta cDNA from approximately 460 ng of total RNA. Sequencing libraries for TCR beta derived from three nested multiplex PCR rounds that used slightly modified ARM-PCR. The two initial PCR rounds, roughly 10 cycles each, used TRBV1-TRBV30 forward and C-beta reverse primers. TCRdb re-derived calls from the multiplex PCR reads in MiXCR, one entry per CDR3 protein. The sample records around 71,000 distinct CDR3 sequences, 70% to 80% being singletons. The sample consisted of liver tumor tissue from sampling region 4. Regarding subset: tumor region T4, right-lateral pole. These receptors were taken from a woman aged 60-75 years with primary liver carcinoma and hepatitis B virus infection.

J is TRBJ1-2 and V is TRBV12-3 or TRBV12-4, with D possibly being TRBD1 (6 bases). This CDR3 is built from 18 residues. Between the trimmed V and J ends, which lost 6 bases and 8 bases, there was a span of 31 bases. The CDR3 region is CASSETGGRPITNVGYTF. Here the CDR3 DNA reads TGTGCCAGCAGCGAAACGGGGGGGCGCCCCATAACTAACGTAGGCTACACCTTC.

This clonotype showed up many times. The chain employs TRBV24-1 and TRBJ1-2; TRBD1 might be the D (5 bases). CDR1 and CDR2 from the germline V gene are KGHDR and SFDVKD. The V gene lost 12 bases and the J gene lost 6 bases, with 16 bases spanning the gap. The CDR3 totals 12 residues. DNA for the CDR3: TGTGCCCCCGACTCCGGGGCCCATGGCTACACCTTC. Translation: CAPDSGAHGYTF.

To note about this clonotype: The CDR3 does not close with the conserved phenylalanine or tryptophan, likely indicating a read error. The rearrangement links TRBV4-1 to TRBJ2-5; D possibly corresponds to TRBD1 (6 bases). CDR3 length equals 16 residues. Germline V gene lookup returns CDR1 MGHRA and CDR2 YSYEKL. CDR3 sequence (DNA): TGTGCCAGCAGCCAAGATCCCGGACAGAGCCAAGAGACCCAGTACCTC. Translating it yields CASSQDPGQSQETQYL.

V is TRBV29-1 and J is TRBJ2-3; D is unresolved. Germline V gene data show CDR1 as SQVTM and CDR2 as ANQGSEA. Trimming pared 6 bases from V and 8 bases from J, leaving 9 bases between. CDR3 size: 10 residues. Here the CDR3 reads CSVGRVTQYF. DNA for the CDR3: TGCAGCGTCGGTAGGGTTACGCAGTATTTT.

Remarks on this clonotype: An end of the junction does not agree with germline; a read error may underlie this. For the CDR3, the DNA is TGTGCCAGCAGCCAAGGAGGGTCTGATGAAAAATTGTTTTTT. Protein sequence: CASSQGGSDEKLFF. This chain uses TRBV4-2 with TRBJ1-4; D uncertain. Germline V gives CDR1 LGHNA, CDR2 YNFKEQ. The length of the CDR3 is 14 residues.

This clonotype was detected ten times or more. V and J are TRBV5-1 and TRBJ2-5, with a tentative D call TRBD2 (7 bases). The CDR3 totals 14 residues. V was pared by 0 bases and J by 4 bases, with 10 bases between. The germline CDR1 and CDR2 sequences are SGHRS and YFSETQ. CDR3 DNA sequence: TGCGCCAGCAGCTTGGAAGGGGGGGCAGAGACCCAGTACTTC. Translated, it gives CASSLEGGAETQYF.

Turning to this clonotype: One end of the junction fails to match germline, which may point to a read error. The rearrangement links TRBV6-1 to TRBJ2-1, with 7 bases that match TRBD2. Germline lookup yields CDR1 MNHNS and CDR2 SASEGT. This CDR3 comprises 14 residues. The CDR3 loop reads CSTRAGNSYNEQLF. CDR3 nucleotides: TGTTCCACCAGAGCGGGGAACTCCTACAATGAGCAGCTCTTC.

Details on this clonotype: At one end, the junction sequence differs from germline, possibly due to a read error. The CDR3 region has the DNA TGTACCAGCAGCCCCTACCTAGCGGGAGGGTCCTACGAACAGTACTTC. This gives the protein CTSSPYLAGGSYEQYF. This chain uses TRBV6-1 with TRBJ2-7, with 12 bases aligning to TRBD2. CDR3 length: 16 residues. The germline CDR1 and CDR2 sequences are MNHNS and SASEGT.

On this clonotype: Germline and junction disagree at one end, which may indicate a read error. The CDR3 sequence is CSVASGGTNKQFF. CDR3 nucleotide sequence: TGCAGCGTTGCTAGCGGGGGGACCAATAAGCAGTTCTTC. The chain is built from TRBV29-1 and TRBJ2-1; 11 bases line up with TRBD2. Germline V gene data show CDR1 as SQVTM and CDR2 as ANQGSEA. The CDR3 sequence is 13 residues long.

This clonotype was recorded many times. V gene TRBV28 combines with J gene TRBJ2-3; D remains unclear. V lost 2 bases, J lost 1 base, and 10 bases lay in between. CDR3 size: 15 residues. Germline assignment: CDR1 MDHEN and CDR2 SYDVKM. Here the CDR3 DNA reads TGTGCCAGCAGTTTACAAGCCGGAGGCACAGATACGCAGTATTTT. Amino acids: CASSLQAGGTDTQYF.

V and J are TRBV11-2 and TRBJ2-7; tentatively, D is TRBD2 (6 bases). Looked up from germline, CDR1 is SGHAT and CDR2 is FQNNGV. The CDR3 spans 14 residues. The CDR3 nucleotides read TGTACCAACAGCTTAGGGCGGGGAGGAGGAGGGCAGTACTTC. Encoded protein: CTNSLGRGGGGQYF. Filled out from reference TRBV11-2 and TRBJ2-7, the complete variable domain reads EAGVAQSPRYKIIEKRQSVAFWCNPISGHATLYWYQQILGQGPKLLIQFQNNGVVDDSQLPKDRFSAERLKGVDSTLKIQPAKLEDSAVYLCTNSLGRGGGGQYFGPGTRLTVT.

Note on this clonotype: At one end, the junction sequence differs from germline, possibly due to a read error. The CDR3 spells CASSFRSGTAYKQYF. The CDR3 nucleotides read TGTGCCAGCAGCTTTAGGTCTGGGACAGCCTACAAGCAGTACTTC. J is TRBJ2-7 and V is TRBV7-3, with 7 positions matching TRBD1. This CDR3 is built from 15 residues. Germline V CDR1 and CDR2: SGHTA, FQGTGA.

On this clonotype itself: Given a much more abundant clone one base away, this may be a read error. V gene TRBV28 combines with J gene TRBJ2-4, with D perhaps matching TRBD1 or TRBD2 (5 bases each). The CDR3 covers 14 residues. The ends were cut back, 4 bases at V and 6 bases at J, with 13 bases in the middle. Germline CDR1 MDHEN, CDR2 SYDVKM. CDR3 in DNA: TGTGCCAGCAGTTCTGGGGGTAGCTTAAACATTCAGTACTTC. This codes for CASSSGGSLNIQYF.

Worth noting for this clonotype: This is likely a read error, given that the CDR3 carries no conserved phenylalanine or tryptophan at its end. The V call is TRBV6-1, the J call TRBJ1-4; D remains unclear. In germline, CDR1 is MNHNS, CDR2 SASEGT. The CDR3 spans 14 residues. The CDR3 here is CASTRGRANERLFL. CDR3 nucleotides: TGTGCCAGTACCAGAGGCCGGGCTAATGAAAGACTGTTTTTA.

This clonotype appeared many times. The chain has TRBV12-3 or TRBV12-4 and TRBJ2-1; no clear D gene. The CDR3 has 11 residues. The V end lost 6 bases, the J end lost 3 bases, and 3 bases lay between the germline ends. Here the CDR3 reads CASRDYNEQFF. The DNA for the CDR3 is TGTGCCAGCAGGGACTACAATGAGCAGTTCTTC.

The sample holds many counts of this clonotype. This chain uses TRBV6-1 with TRBJ2-7; D call uncertain. CDR1 is MNHNS, CDR2 SASEGT, per germline. Trimming stripped 2 bases from V and 3 bases from J, with 20 bases between. The CDR3 totals 17 residues. CDR3 region: CASSESWLNNRGYEQYF. DNA of the CDR3: TGTGCCAGCAGTGAAAGCTGGCTGAACAATAGAGGCTACGAGCAGTACTTC.

With respect to this clonotype: Possible read error: a much larger clone is one base away. The conserved phenylalanine or tryptophan is not found at the CDR3 terminus, so this likely reflects a read error. This rearrangement joins TRBV5-6 to TRBJ1-2; D is perhaps TRBD1 (5 bases). Germline CDR1 is SGHDT and CDR2 is YYEEEE. The germline V and J ends were trimmed by 4 bases and 4 bases, with 14 bases remaining between them. The CDR3 consists of 14 residues. The CDR3 here is CASSPGRILYGYTL. The CDR3 coding sequence is TGTGCCAGCAGCCCGGGACGGATACTCTATGGCTACACCTTA.

Many counts were recorded for this clonotype. In nucleotides, the CDR3 is TGCGCCAGCAGCCAAGGTCAACCCCAGCCGGTGAGGATTCAGTACTTC. Its protein is CASSQGQPQPVRIQYF. V is TRBV4-1 and J is TRBJ2-4, with D uncertain. CDR3 length equals 16 residues. Germline lookup yields CDR1 MGHRA and CDR2 YSYEKL. V lost 1 base, J lost 10 bases, and 20 bases lay in between.

Of note for this clonotype: The junction and the germline gene differ at one end; a read error may be behind it. This chain joins TRBV7-9 and TRBJ2-3; a weak D match, TRBD2 (5 bases). Germline V gives CDR1 SEHNR, CDR2 FQNEAQ (reference sequence). The CDR3 is 16 residues long. The CDR3 loop reads CASSLVGSESSDTQYF. CDR3 in DNA: TGTGCCAGTAGCTTAGTCGGTAGCGAGAGCTCAGATACGCAGTATTTT.

Concerning this clonotype itself: This CDR3 is missing its conserved last phenylalanine or tryptophan, likely due to a read error. The chain couples TRBV29-1 to TRBJ2-2, with 8 positions matching TRBD2. Per germline, CDR1 SQVTM and CDR2 ANQGSEA. V shed 6 bases and J 0 bases; nucleotides not matched to a gene: 6. This CDR3 spans 15 amino acids. CDR3 sequence reads: CSVKGLVTNTGELFL. CDR3 coding DNA: TGCAGCGTAAAGGGACTAGTGACGAACACCGGGGAGCTGTTTTTG.

The gene calls are TRBV29-1 and TRBJ2-3, with D hard to call. The germline V gene has CDR1 SQVTM and CDR2 ANQGSEA. CDR3 length equals 10 residues. The CDR3 region is CCNNTDTQYF. The CDR3 DNA follows: TGCTGCAATAACACAGATACGCAGTATTTT.

Remarks on this clonotype: A much larger clone differs from this one at a single base, so this may be a read error. CDR3 nucleotides: TGTGCCAGCAGTTCCGCAGGGATTGGGGCCAACGTCCTGACTTTC. Encoded protein: CASSSAGIGANVLTF. The chain recombines TRBV28 with TRBJ2-6, with TRBD1 as a possible D gene (5 bases). The V and J ends lost 4 bases and 3 bases respectively, with 10 bases between them. The CDR3 runs 15 residues. CDR1 is MDHEN and CDR2 is SYDVKM in the germline V gene.